These T cell receptor beta chains were read from a single sample in a study of T cells in localized non-small cell lung cancer. The table came from immunoSEQ multiplex PCR; TCRdb's copy has only in-frame clones and leaves some out. The sample yields 45,000 to 60,000 clones, about nine tenths seen once. Sequencing was performed on peripheral blood, taken before any cancer treatment. These receptors were obtained from a woman aged 35-70 years with stage I lung adenocarcinoma. Both conserved end residues are part of each CDR3. A D gene is named only where the DNA matches it firmly. Not every row has a clone size; where given, it reads once, few, many or a size class.

v_call: TRBV5-5; clone_size: -; j_call: TRBJ1-2; d_call: -; cdr3_nt: TGTGCCAGCAGCTTCGACAGGCTGTATGGCTACACCTTC; cdr3_aa: CASSFDRLYGYTF
v_call: TRBV5-1; clone_size: -; j_call: TRBJ1-5; d_call: -; cdr3_nt: TGCGCCAGCAGCTTGGCGGGGCTTGACAATCAGCCCCAGCATTTT; cdr3_aa: CASSLAGLDNQPQHF
v_call: TRBV25-1; clone_size: -; j_call: TRBJ2-7; d_call: TRBD1; cdr3_nt: TGTGCCAGCAGCAAAGGACAGGACACCTTTTGGGGCGAGCAGTACTTC; cdr3_aa: CASSKGQDTFWGEQYF
v_call: TRBV6-1; clone_size: -; j_call: TRBJ2-1; d_call: TRBD2; cdr3_nt: TGTGCCAGCAGTGATAGCGGGGGGGCCTACAATGAGCAGTTCTTC; cdr3_aa: CASSDSGGAYNEQFF
v_call: TRBV5-1; clone_size: -; j_call: TRBJ2-1; d_call: -; cdr3_nt: TGCGCCAGCAGCGTCAACAGCAATGAGCAGTTCTTC; cdr3_aa: CASSVNSNEQFF
v_call: TRBV19; clone_size: -; j_call: TRBJ1-5; d_call: TRBD1; cdr3_nt: TGTGCCAGTAGGACAGGGGAAACAAGGGGCAATCAGCCCCAGCATTTT; cdr3_aa: CASRTGETRGNQPQHF
v_call: TRBV9; clone_size: -; j_call: TRBJ2-7; d_call: TRBD1; cdr3_nt: TGTGCCAGCAGCGTCAGGACAGGGGCGCCCTACGAGCAGTACTTC; cdr3_aa: CASSVRTGAPYEQYF
v_call: TRBV28; clone_size: -; j_call: TRBJ2-1; d_call: -; cdr3_nt: TGTGCCAGCAGAGACGGGACATCCAACAATGAGCAGTTCTTC; cdr3_aa: CASRDGTSNNEQFF
v_call: TRBV28; clone_size: -; j_call: TRBJ1-1; d_call: -; cdr3_nt: TGTGCCAGCAGCCTAGGGGGGATAACTGAAGCTTTCTTT; cdr3_aa: CASSLGGITEAFF
v_call: TRBV27; clone_size: -; j_call: TRBJ1-1; d_call: TRBD1; cdr3_nt: TGTGCCAGCAGTTTATACTACCCTATTAGTGGACAGGGGAAGTTCCCTGAAGCTTTCTTT; cdr3_aa: CASSLYYPISGQGKFPEAFF
v_call: TRBV5-6; clone_size: few; j_call: TRBJ1-1; d_call: -; cdr3_nt: TGTGCCAGCAGCTTGTCAGGTATGAACACTGAAGCTTTCTTT; cdr3_aa: CASSLSGMNTEAFF
v_call: TRBV2; clone_size: -; j_call: TRBJ2-4; d_call: TRBD1; cdr3_nt: TGTGCCAGCAGTGAAGAGGACAGGGGGCTTAGGGGCCAAGGAAACATTCAGTACTTC; cdr3_aa: CASSEEDRGLRGQGNIQYF
v_call: TRBV19; clone_size: -; j_call: TRBJ2-3; d_call: -; cdr3_nt: TGTGCCAGTAGTATCGCCAGGGGCGCAGATACGCAGTATTTT; cdr3_aa: CASSIARGADTQYF
v_call: TRBV7-8; clone_size: once; j_call: TRBJ1-1; d_call: TRBD1; cdr3_nt: TGTGCCAGCAGCATGTGGACAGGGATGAACACTGAAGCTTTCTTT; cdr3_aa: CASSMWTGMNTEAFF
v_call: TRBV28; clone_size: -; j_call: TRBJ1-2; d_call: -; cdr3_nt: TGTGCCAGCAGTGATCCAGGGGCTCGCTATGGCTACACCTTC; cdr3_aa: CASSDPGARYGYTF
v_call: TRBV6-6; clone_size: once; j_call: TRBJ2-1; d_call: -; cdr3_nt: TGTGCCAGCAGTCTATACAATGAGCAGTTCTTC; cdr3_aa: CASSLYNEQFF
v_call: TRBV29-1; clone_size: once; j_call: TRBJ2-5; d_call: TRBD1; cdr3_nt: TGCAGCGTTGAGGAGACAGGGGCGCGGAGGGAGACCCAGTACTTC; cdr3_aa: CSVEETGARRETQYF
v_call: TRBV7-8; clone_size: -; j_call: TRBJ1-1; d_call: -; cdr3_nt: TGTGCCAGCAGCTTAGATCGCTACACTGAAGCTTTCTTT; cdr3_aa: CASSLDRYTEAFF
v_call: TRBV5-1; clone_size: -; j_call: TRBJ1-3; d_call: TRBD1; cdr3_nt: TGCGCCAGCAGCTGGACAGGTATCTCTGGAAACACCATATATTTT; cdr3_aa: CASSWTGISGNTIYF
v_call: TRBV28; clone_size: -; j_call: TRBJ2-2; d_call: -; cdr3_nt: TGTGCCAGCACCATCGGAGTTTCCGGGGAGCTGTTTTTT; cdr3_aa: CASTIGVSGELFF
v_call: TRBV2; clone_size: -; j_call: TRBJ2-4; d_call: -; cdr3_nt: TGTGCCAGCAGGGCAGGGGTCATTCAGTACTTC; cdr3_aa: CASRAGVIQYF
v_call: TRBV7-2; clone_size: -; j_call: TRBJ1-3; d_call: TRBD1; cdr3_nt: TGTGCCAGCAGCTCGGGGACAGGGGGAAACACCATATATTTT; cdr3_aa: CASSSGTGGNTIYF
v_call: TRBV7-9; clone_size: -; j_call: TRBJ2-3; d_call: -; cdr3_nt: TGTGCCAGCGCGACTAGGGGTACAGATACGCAGTATTTT; cdr3_aa: CASATRGTDTQYF
v_call: TRBV4-3; clone_size: -; j_call: TRBJ2-1; d_call: -; cdr3_nt: TGCGCCAGCAGCCAAGGAGGGGGGCGCCAGTTCTTC; cdr3_aa: CASSQGGGRQFF
v_call: TRBV19; clone_size: -; j_call: TRBJ1-5; d_call: -; cdr3_nt: TGTGCCAGCCGACCAGGGGTGAGCAATCAGCCCCAGCATTTT; cdr3_aa: CASRPGVSNQPQHF
v_call: TRBV7-6; clone_size: -; j_call: TRBJ1-2; d_call: -; cdr3_nt: TGTGCCAGCAGCCTCACGACAGGCAAAGGCTACACCTTC; cdr3_aa: CASSLTTGKGYTF
v_call: TRBV29-1; clone_size: -; j_call: TRBJ1-3; d_call: -; cdr3_nt: TGCAGCGCTGGAGAAGGCAGGGGCTCTGGAAACACCATATATTTT; cdr3_aa: CSAGEGRGSGNTIYF
v_call: TRBV7-9; clone_size: -; j_call: TRBJ2-3; d_call: -; cdr3_nt: TGTGCCAGCAGCTTAGATTGGATAGGTGCGACAGATACGCAGTATTTT; cdr3_aa: CASSLDWIGATDTQYF
v_call: TRBV4-3; clone_size: -; j_call: TRBJ2-3; d_call: -; cdr3_nt: TGCGCCAGCAGCCAAGATGGGCGGGGGCGCACAGATACGCAGTATTTT; cdr3_aa: CASSQDGRGRTDTQYF
v_call: TRBV19; clone_size: -; j_call: TRBJ1-4; d_call: TRBD1; cdr3_nt: TGTGCCAGTAGTAATCCCCGGGACAGGGGGCGTGAAAAACTGTTTTTT; cdr3_aa: CASSNPRDRGREKLFF
v_call: TRBV5-6; clone_size: -; j_call: TRBJ2-5; d_call: -; cdr3_nt: TGTGCCAGCAGCCTCCAGAGGCAACAGTACCAAGAGACCCAGTACTTC; cdr3_aa: CASSLQRQQYQETQYF
v_call: TRBV7-9; clone_size: -; j_call: TRBJ1-5; d_call: TRBD1; cdr3_nt: TGTGCCAGCAGCTTAGCGGACAGGGGTGGCAATCAGCCCCAGCATTTT; cdr3_aa: CASSLADRGGNQPQHF
v_call: TRBV7-2; clone_size: -; j_call: TRBJ2-1; d_call: -; cdr3_nt: TGTGCCAGCAGCTTAGTAGGTGGGGAGCAGTTCTTC; cdr3_aa: CASSLVGGEQFF
v_call: TRBV6-5; clone_size: -; j_call: TRBJ1-6; d_call: TRBD1; cdr3_nt: TGTGCCAGCAGCGCGGGACAGGGGTATAATTCACCCCTCCACTTT; cdr3_aa: CASSAGQGYNSPLHF
v_call: TRBV5-1; clone_size: -; j_call: TRBJ2-5; d_call: -; cdr3_nt: TGCGCCAGCAGCTTGGGGAGCATGGAGACCCAGTACTTC; cdr3_aa: CASSLGSMETQYF
v_call: TRBV27; clone_size: -; j_call: TRBJ1-4; d_call: TRBD1; cdr3_nt: TGTGCCACCGGACAGGGAAAGGAAAAACTGTTTTTT; cdr3_aa: CATGQGKEKLFF
v_call: TRBV5-6; clone_size: -; j_call: TRBJ1-4; d_call: -; cdr3_nt: TGTGCCAGCAGCTTGTCAGGGGCGGCGACTAATGAAAAACTGTTTTTT; cdr3_aa: CASSLSGAATNEKLFF
v_call: TRBV13; clone_size: -; j_call: TRBJ2-3; d_call: TRBD1; cdr3_nt: TGTGCCAGCAGCTTAGGCCAGGGGGTAAACACAGATACGCAGTATTTT; cdr3_aa: CASSLGQGVNTDTQYF
v_call: TRBV7-9; clone_size: -; j_call: TRBJ2-1; d_call: TRBD1; cdr3_nt: TGTGCCAGCAGCTTACTATCGGGACAGGGTCTCAATGAGCAGTTCTTC; cdr3_aa: CASSLLSGQGLNEQFF
v_call: TRBV7-7; clone_size: -; j_call: TRBJ2-6; d_call: -; cdr3_nt: TGTGCTAGCAGCAACGGCAGGAGCTCTGGGGCCAACGTCCTGACTTTC; cdr3_aa: CASSNGRSSGANVLTF
v_call: TRBV2; clone_size: -; j_call: TRBJ2-5; d_call: TRBD2; cdr3_nt: TGTGCCAGCACCTCAACGGGACTAGCGCCCGAGACCCAGTACTTC; cdr3_aa: CASTSTGLAPETQYF
v_call: TRBV21-1; clone_size: -; j_call: TRBJ2-7; d_call: -; cdr3_nt: TGTGCCAGCAGCGGGTGGCCAGAAACGGGCGAGCAGTACTTC; cdr3_aa: CASSGWPETGEQYF
v_call: TRBV7-2; clone_size: -; j_call: TRBJ2-7; d_call: -; cdr3_nt: TGTGCCAGCAGCCCAACGACAGGATCTTACGAGCAGTACTTC; cdr3_aa: CASSPTTGSYEQYF
v_call: TRBV11-1; clone_size: -; j_call: TRBJ2-5; d_call: TRBD2; cdr3_nt: TGTGCCAGCAGCTTAGCGCGGGGGATACAAGAGACCCAGTACTTC; cdr3_aa: CASSLARGIQETQYF
v_call: TRBV28; clone_size: -; j_call: TRBJ1-5; d_call: TRBD1; cdr3_nt: TGTGCCATCCGACAGGGAATGGTTGGACAGCCCCAGCATTTT; cdr3_aa: CAIRQGMVGQPQHF
v_call: TRBV5-1; clone_size: -; j_call: TRBJ1-1; d_call: TRBD1; cdr3_nt: TGCGCCAGCAGCTTGGCACAGGGGACGAACACTGAAGCTTTCTTT; cdr3_aa: CASSLAQGTNTEAFF
v_call: TRBV18; clone_size: -; j_call: TRBJ1-1; d_call: -; cdr3_nt: TGTGCCAGCTCACGGTCGGACAGCGCGGGCACTGAAGCTTTCTTT; cdr3_aa: CASSRSDSAGTEAFF
v_call: TRBV2; clone_size: -; j_call: TRBJ2-5; d_call: -; cdr3_nt: TGTGCCAGCAGCGCTGACAGCCGCCAAGAGACCCAGTACTTC; cdr3_aa: CASSADSRQETQYF
v_call: TRBV6-1; clone_size: few; j_call: TRBJ2-1; d_call: -; cdr3_nt: TGTGCCAGCAGTGAAGGGAGTGGAGTCTACTACAATGAGCAGTTCTTC; cdr3_aa: CASSEGSGVYYNEQFF
v_call: TRBV15; clone_size: -; j_call: TRBJ1-2; d_call: -; cdr3_nt: TGTGCCACCAGCGACCGTCTCGAAACCACAGGGAACCATGGCTACACCTTC; cdr3_aa: CATSDRLETTGNHGYTF
v_call: TRBV4-3; clone_size: -; j_call: TRBJ2-7; d_call: -; cdr3_nt: TGCGCCAGCAGCCAAGGTCAGGGGGGAGGCAACTACGAGCAGTACTTC; cdr3_aa: CASSQGQGGGNYEQYF
v_call: TRBV30; clone_size: -; j_call: TRBJ2-1; d_call: -; cdr3_nt: TGTGCCAAAGCTAGCGGAGGGGGATACAATGAGCAGTTCTTC; cdr3_aa: CAKASGGGYNEQFF
v_call: TRBV7-2; clone_size: -; j_call: TRBJ2-1; d_call: -; cdr3_nt: TGTGCCAGCAGCTCTGACTCGAATGAGCAGTTCTTC; cdr3_aa: CASSSDSNEQFF
v_call: TRBV27; clone_size: few; j_call: TRBJ2-5; d_call: TRBD1; cdr3_nt: TGTGCCAGCAGTTTAGCGACAGGGGCGGCGGAGACCCAGTACTTC; cdr3_aa: CASSLATGAAETQYF